This T cell receptor (beta chain) was found in a study of cytomegalovirus exposure and HLA in healthy donors. Study context: Around 86 million unique TCRs, all from HLA-typed donors, were included in an early release of the data. Study-wide points: A missense variant in DCLRE1C was later tied to TCR beta V- and J-gene trimming. Earlier findings revealed that most TCR beta V segments proved productive either about 90% or about 30% of the time. Specificity for CMV antigens was confirmed in vitro for three of the CMV-associated chains.

This CDR3 spans 15 amino acids. V shed 4 bases and J shed 2 bases, with 12 bases lying between them. In germline, CDR1 is PRHDT, CDR2 FYEKMQ (reference sequence). As to this clone: Its antigen is not identified.

PCR used 60 Vbeta primers and 13 Jbeta primers. Sequencing was performed with immunoSEQ multiplex PCR; in TCRdb, only in-frame clones are kept and a portion is missing. The sample lists some 130,000 clones, about 63% occurring once. The clonotype was recovered from a man aged 25-45 years in good health and CMV-seropositive. The chain couples TRBV13 to TRBJ2-1; D not certain. The material sequenced was PBMCs. The chain's CDR3 is CASSSRLDPYNEQFF. The CDR3, as DNA: TGTGCCAGCAGCTCAAGACTTGATCCCTACAATGAGCAGTTCTTC. The entire variable domain, with the rest obtained from reference TRBV13 and TRBJ2-1, is as follows: AAGVIQSPRHLIKEKRETATLKCYPIPRHDTVYWYQQGPGQDPQFLISFYEKMQSDKGSIPDRFSAQQFSDYHSELNMSSLELGDSALYFCASSSRLDPYNEQFFGPGTRLTVL.